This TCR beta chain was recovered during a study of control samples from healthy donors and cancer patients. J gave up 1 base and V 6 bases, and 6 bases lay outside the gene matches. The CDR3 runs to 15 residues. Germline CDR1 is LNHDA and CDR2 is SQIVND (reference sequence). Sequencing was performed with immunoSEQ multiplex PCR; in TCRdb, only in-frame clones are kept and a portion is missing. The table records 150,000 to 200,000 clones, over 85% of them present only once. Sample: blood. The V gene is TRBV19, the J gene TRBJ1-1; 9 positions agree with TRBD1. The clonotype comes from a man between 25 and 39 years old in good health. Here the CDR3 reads CASRWVGQGNTEAFF. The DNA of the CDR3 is TGTGCCAGTAGGTGGGTGGGACAGGGGAACACTGAAGCTTTCTTT.